The entry that follows covers one T cell receptor (beta chain) sequence. Its antigen is still unknown. This PCR relied on a set of 60 Vbeta primers and 13 Jbeta primers. Clones were sequenced by immunoSEQ multiplex PCR, and TCRdb holds only the in-frame ones, with some missing. Counted here are about 120,000 clones, approximately 80% occurring once; the ten biggest clones make up 2.5% to 3%. Despite likely unrecorded immune exposures, the donors were nominally healthy at the time of sampling. This entry comes from a study of cytomegalovirus exposure and HLA in healthy donors. Findings and limits, study-wide: In a later analysis, CMV-associated beta chains were mostly HLA-associated, it appeared.

The material sequenced was PBMCs. The source is a woman between 40 and 50 years old in good health and CMV-seropositive.

CDR3 nucleotides: TGCGCCTCACAGACACCGAGCTCTGGGGCCAACGTCCTGACTTTC. Translated: CASQTPSSGANVLTF. The V and J genes are TRBV5-1 and TRBJ2-6; D remains unclear. CDR3 length: 15 residues. Trimming removed 10 bases at V and 0 bases at J, with 14 bases between. The germline V gene encodes CDR1 SGHRS and CDR2 YFSETQ. The full variable domain, completed using reference TRBV5-1 and TRBJ2-6, is KAGVTQTPRYLIKTRGQQVTLSCSPISGHRSVSWYQQTPGQGLQFLFEYFSETQRNKGNFPGRFSGRQFSNSRSEMNVSTLELGDSALYLCASQTPSSGANVLTFGAGSRLTVL.